Below are 18 T cell receptor beta chains sequenced from a single sample in a study of T cells in Graves' hyperthyroidism and ophthalmopathy. What was amplified from RNA transcripts were TCR beta CDR3 regions. Using the HTBI primer set, a first-round RT-PCR was run on the TCR CDR3. TCRdb called the multiplex PCR reads again in MiXCR, with one record for every CDR3 protein. The sample contains hundreds of thousands of distinct CDR3 sequences, roughly 22% of which appear only once. Sequences were obtained from blood. The receptors were gathered from a man aged 25 to 40 with Graves' ophthalmopathy.

This clonotype was seen more than once but under ten times. CDR3 region: CASSLVRDRVGNQPQHF. Written as DNA, the CDR3 is TGTGCCAGCAGCTTAGTCCGGGACAGGGTAGGCAATCAGCCCCAGCATTTT. This sequence joins TRBV11-2 and TRBJ1-5, with 9 bases fitting TRBD1. Germline values: CDR1 SGHAT, CDR2 FQNNGV. V dropped 1 base and J dropped 2; count of bases not matched to a gene: 6. CDR3 size: 17 residues.

At least ten counts were recorded for this clonotype. The chain has TRBV28 and TRBJ2-1, with unresolved D. The CDR3 covers 18 residues. V gave up 6 bases and J gave up 4 bases, with 25 bases separating them. From germline, CDR1 is MDHEN and CDR2 SYDVKM. CDR3 in amino acids: CASRLHPPGRVRYNEQFF. CDR3 sequence (DNA): TGTGCCAGCAGGCTCCACCCCCCGGGCCGAGTTCGGTACAATGAGCAGTTCTTC. Based on the CDR3 plus reference TRBV28 and TRBJ2-1, the full variable domain is DVKVTQSSRYLVKRTGEKVFLECVQDMDHENMFWYRQDPGLGLRLIYFSYDVKMKEKGDIPEGYSVSREKKERFSLILESASTNQTSMYLCASRLHPPGRVRYNEQFFGPGTRLTVL.

This clonotype was observed many times. The V and J genes are TRBV4-1 and TRBJ1-1; no firm D call. This CDR3 has 16 residues. The V and J ends lost 2 bases and 0 bases respectively, with 13 bases between them. Looked up from germline, CDR1 is MGHRA and CDR2 is YSYEKL. In nucleotides, the CDR3 is TGCGCCAGCAGCCAATCACAGAGAACGATGAACACTGAAGCTTTCTTT. It translates to CASSQSQRTMNTEAFF.

Points on this clonotype: Germline and junction disagree at one end, which may indicate a read error. The chain employs TRBV2 and TRBJ1-4; D gene unclear. The CDR3 has 10 residues. CDR1 SNHLY and CDR2 FYNNEI come from the germline V gene. The CDR3, as DNA: TGTGCCAGCGGTGAGGAAAAACTGTTTTTT. It encodes CASGEEKLFF.

The chain couples TRBV29-1 to TRBJ2-7; TRBD2 matches 8 bases. The V segment lost 7 bases and the J segment 4 bases; nucleotides outside the gene matches: 15. Germline V gene data show CDR1 as SQVTM and CDR2 as ANQGSEA. The CDR3 is made up of 15 amino acids. The CDR3 DNA follows: TGCAGCGCTGTCGGGCTAGCGGGCTCGTCGTACGAGCAGTACTTC. Its protein product is CSAVGLAGSSYEQYF.

The chain couples TRBV19 to TRBJ1-5; 7 nucleotides match TRBD1. CDR1 is LNHDA and CDR2 is SQIVND in the germline V gene (reference sequence). Trimming at V came to 6 bases and at J to 7 bases, leaving 12 bases not matched to a gene. There are 15 residues in the CDR3. DNA of the CDR3: TGTGCCAGTAGGGATGCGACAGGGAGGGGACAGCCCCAGCATTTT. It is translated as CASRDATGRGQPQHF. Using reference TRBV19 and TRBJ1-5 for the parts outside the CDR3, the full variable domain is DGGITQSPKYLFRKEGQNVTLSCEQNLNHDAMYWYRQDPGQGLRLIYYSQIVNDFQKGDIAEGYSVSREKKESFPLTVTSAQKNPTAFYLCASRDATGRGQPQHFGDGTRLSIL.

This clonotype has a handful of counts. The chain is built from TRBV3-1 and TRBJ2-5; no clear D gene. Germline V CDR1 and CDR2: LGHDT, YNNKEL (reference sequence). Trimming removed 1 base from V and 2 bases from J, with 11 bases in between. The length of the CDR3 is 15 residues. The CDR3 protein is CASSQGNREQETQYF. Here the CDR3 DNA reads TGTGCCAGCAGCCAAGGGAACAGAGAGCAAGAGACCCAGTACTTC.

This clonotype was seen a handful of times. The rearrangement uses TRBV28 and TRBJ2-7; D not certain. Germline V CDR1 and CDR2: MDHEN, SYDVKM. This CDR3 is built from 12 residues. Trimming removed 10 bases at V and 8 bases at J, with 18 bases between. The CDR3 loop is CATTPVGPKQYF. In DNA, the CDR3 is TGTGCCACTACACCGGTCGGGCCAAAGCAGTACTTC. Looking up the rest from reference TRBV28 and TRBJ2-7 gives the full variable domain: DVKVTQSSRYLVKRTGEKVFLECVQDMDHENMFWYRQDPGLGLRLIYFSYDVKMKEKGDIPEGYSVSREKKERFSLILESASTNQTSMYLCATTPVGPKQYFGPGTRLTVT.

This clonotype was found a few times. The rearrangement joins TRBV7-9 to TRBJ2-7, with 9 bases that match TRBD1. The CDR3 runs 14 residues. With 3 bases clipped from V and 6 bases from J, the junction kept 6 bases outside the gene matches. Germline values: CDR1 SEHNR, CDR2 FQNEAQ (reference sequence). CDR3 DNA: TGTGCCAGCAGCTTCCGGGACAGGGTCTCCGAGCAGTACTTC. This sequence encodes CASSFRDRVSEQYF.

The chain links TRBV6-1 to TRBJ2-3; 7 positions match TRBD2. The CDR3 extends over 17 amino acids. The germline V gene has CDR1 MNHNS and CDR2 SASEGT. The V and J ends lost 1 base and 3 bases, in that order; junction bases with no gene match: 10. CDR3 DNA sequence: TGTGCCAGCAGTGAAGAAGGAGCGGGGTGGGGAACAGATACGCAGTATTTT. This codes for CASSEEGAGWGTDTQYF.

The chain couples TRBV15 to TRBJ2-2; TRBD2 aligns across 7 bases. V shed 5 bases, J shed 6 bases, and the junction held 15 bases outside the gene matches. This CDR3 comprises 17 residues. Germline V gives CDR1 LNHNV, CDR2 YYDKDF (reference sequence). The CDR3 DNA is TGTGCCACCAGCCTCGAAATCCCCCTAGCGGACGCCGGGGAGCTGTTTTTT. It is translated as CATSLEIPLADAGELFF. The whole variable domain, remainder taken from reference TRBV15 and TRBJ2-2, is DAMVIQNPRYQVTQFGKPVTLSCSQTLNHNVMYWYQQKSSQAPKLLFHYYDKDFNNEADTPDNFQSRRPNTSFCFLDIRSPGLGDTAMYLCATSLEIPLADAGELFFGEGSRLTVL.

The J gene is TRBJ1-3, the V gene TRBV20-1; D gene ambiguous. The V end was cut by 0 bases, the J end by 0 bases, with 12 bases between. The germline V gene encodes CDR1 DFQATT and CDR2 SNEGSKA (reference sequence). The CDR3 spans 16 residues. Here the CDR3 reads CSARDRSLNSGNTIYF. The CDR3 nucleotides read TGCAGTGCTAGAGATAGGTCCCTAAACTCTGGAAACACCATATATTTT.

This clonotype was detected ten times or more. The chain links TRBV6-5 to TRBJ2-1, with TRBD2 matching 10 bases. Looked up from germline, CDR1 is MNHEY and CDR2 is SVGAGI. The CDR3 has 18 residues. The junction had 7 bases not matched to a gene; V was cut back by 2 bases and J by 0 bases. The CDR3, as DNA: TGTGCCAGCAGTTACGCTACTAGCGGGATTAGCTCCTACAATGAGCAGTTCTTC. This sequence encodes CASSYATSGISSYNEQFF.

The chain joins TRBV5-1 to TRBJ1-2; no clear D. V was trimmed by 3 bases and J by 5 bases, leaving 23 bases between them. The germline V gene encodes CDR1 SGHRS and CDR2 YFSETQ. This CDR3 is 17 amino acids long. The CDR3 protein is CASSSGQEGGLGYGYTF. The CDR3 DNA sequence: TGCGCCAGCAGCTCCGGGCAGGAAGGAGGCTTAGGGTATGGCTACACCTTC. Filled out from reference TRBV5-1 and TRBJ1-2, the complete variable domain reads KAGVTQTPRYLIKTRGQQVTLSCSPISGHRSVSWYQQTPGQGLQFLFEYFSETQRNKGNFPGRFSGRQFSNSRSEMNVSTLELGDSALYLCASSSGQEGGLGYGYTFGSGTRLTVV.

The chain links TRBV15 to TRBJ2-3, with 7 bases identical to TRBD2. V shed 5 bases and J 2 bases; nucleotides not matched to a gene: 4. The germline V gene has CDR1 LNHNV and CDR2 YYDKDF (reference sequence). The CDR3 extends over 14 amino acids. DNA of the CDR3: TGTGCCACCAGCCCTGGGGGGGACACAGATACGCAGTATTTT. This translates into CATSPGGDTDTQYF.

The chain combines TRBV11-1 with TRBJ2-2, with 15 bases matching TRBD2. Per the germline V gene, CDR1 is SGHAT and CDR2 is FQDESV (reference sequence). This CDR3 has 18 amino acids. Germline trimming cut 0 bases from V and 5 bases from J; bases unmatched to any gene: 4. The DNA for the CDR3 is TGTGCCAGCAGCTTAGCGGGACTAGCGGGAGGTGGGACCGGGGAGCTGTTTTTT. Translating it yields CASSLAGLAGGGTGELFF.

The CDR3 DNA reads as TGTGCCAGCAGTTTACTTGTGGGCCCCGAGCAGTTCTTC. Encoded protein: CASSLLVGPEQFF. V usage is TRBV27 and J usage is TRBJ2-1; D gene uncertain. The V gene's germline CDR1 is MNHEY and CDR2 SMNVEV (reference sequence). The CDR3 loop spans 13 amino acids. Between the trimmed V and J ends, which lost 2 bases and 10 bases, there was a span of 12 bases.

This clonotype was seen more than once but under ten times. CDR3 bases: TGTGCCAGTAGTCCCCGGACAAGCTCCTACGAGCAGTACTTC. Protein product: CASSPRTSSYEQYF. The rearrangement joins TRBV19 to TRBJ2-7, with a possible D match to TRBD1 (5 bases). Per germline, CDR1 LNHDA and CDR2 SQIVND (reference sequence). V lost 5 bases, J lost 0 bases, and 11 bases lay in between. The CDR3 loop spans 14 amino acids.